The clone carrying this T cell receptor beta chain was seen once. Germline V lookup: CDR1 SGHDN, CDR2 FVKESK. The ends were cut back, 4 bases at V and 0 bases at J, with 5 bases in the middle. The CDR3 is 13 amino acids. The data were produced by immunoSEQ multiplex PCR, yet TCRdb's version contains in-frame clones alone and is incomplete. The table shows 30,000 or so clones, with around 84% occurring only once. This record belongs to a study of OX40 agonist ivuxolimab in advanced cancers. In the study overall: At 0.01 to 10 mg/kg, ivuxolimab was administered intravenously to patients every 2 weeks.

The source material was CD4+ or CD8+ T cells sorted from blood, sampled in a trial of the OX40 agonist ivuxolimab. The gene calls are TRBV14 and TRBJ2-3; D gene unclear. The sequence was collected from an adult with an advanced solid tumor such as melanoma, head and neck, liver or kidney cancer. The chain's CDR3 is CASSRGSTDTQYF. CDR3 DNA sequence: TGTGCCAGCAGCCGTGGGAGCACAGATACGCAGTATTTT.